This T cell receptor (beta chain) was captured in a study of radiotherapy plus CTLA-4 blockade in lung cancer. On the study more broadly: An objective response was seen in around 17% of patients, and disease control in over 25%.

This CDR3 has 15 residues. The V gene's germline CDR1 is MDHEN and CDR2 SYDVKM. Between the trimmed V and J ends, which lost 3 bases and 8 bases, there was a span of 19 bases. Study results and caveats: It was early blood T cell clone dynamics, with interferon-beta, that reportedly best predicted response.

Using immunoSEQ multiplex PCR, the repertoire was profiled, and TCRdb retains in-frame clones only, with some absent. The sample lists approximately 80,000 clones, about four fifths occurring once. Of note for this clone: Its antigen remains unidentified.

Patients in the study, people with chemo-refractory metastatic non-small-cell lung cancer, received focal radiation plus ipilimumab CTLA-4 blockade. The J gene is TRBJ1-2, the V gene TRBV28, with D perhaps matching TRBD1 (6 bases). The sequence was obtained from a human donor with non-small cell lung cancer whose response to radiotherapy plus ipilimumab could not be evaluated. Some clones in this sample may be carry-over from other donors' samples. Sample: peripheral blood, taken from a patient treated with radiotherapy plus ipilimumab. The CDR3 sequence: CASSLGQGFLYGYTF. The CDR3 DNA sequence: TGTGCCAGCAGTTTGGGCCAGGGGTTCTTATACGGCTACACCTTC.